This T cell receptor beta chain emerged from a study of blood T cell repertoires in COVID-19. Study at large: Samples came from the United States, Italy and Spain, spanning acute and convalescent COVID-19. PBMCs, B-cell-depleted T cells, or T cells were the source of the cDNA or gDNA that made up the material.

V trimming: 3 bases; J trimming: 0 bases; junction bases outside the gene matches: 6. The germline V gene has CDR1 LNHNV and CDR2 YYDKDF (reference sequence). The CDR3 is 16 residues long. Original processing methods: Counts of nucleated cells, estimated from reference gene primer amplification, were obtained. Sequenced by immunoSEQ multiplex PCR; TCRdb stores in-frame clones only, minus some. That table supplies the V and J calls and clone size; D and trimming were determined from the DNA. Among about 140,000 clones listed, 70% to 80% were seen once. The receptor comes from a woman in her fifties or sixties with active or convalescent COVID-19. The genes are TRBV15 and TRBJ1-1; 8 nucleotides align to TRBD1. The sample was peripheral blood. CDR3 protein: CATSRHQQGVNTEAFF. The CDR3 region has the DNA TGTGCCACCAGCAGGCACCAACAGGGGGTGAACACTGAAGCTTTCTTT.